This T cell receptor beta chain derives from a study of CD8 T cells in Susac syndrome. An amount of RNA that ranged from roughly 0.5 to 1 ug was reverse transcribed with random hexamers. By means of immunoSEQ multiplex PCR, TCR beta CDR3 spanning 54 Vbeta and 13 Jbeta underwent amplification. TCRdb analysed the immunoSEQ multiplex PCR reads with MiXCR anew, one entry per CDR3 protein. Of 150,000 to 200,000 distinct CDR3 sequences in the sample, around 95% were seen once. The germline gives CDR1 LNHNV, CDR2 YYDKDF (reference sequence). The ends lost 0 bases at V and 6 bases at J; junction bases unmatched: 10. The CDR3 loop spans 17 amino acids. Sequencing targeted TCR beta in T cells from blood (CD8+ and CD4+).

The origin of this receptor is a human donor in good health. The genes are TRBV15 and TRBJ2-2; 7 nucleotides agree with TRBD1. Sequencing was performed on CD4+ T cells from PBMCs. Here the CDR3 reads CATSRDRLPGGPGELFF. The DNA of the CDR3 is TGTGCCACCAGCAGAGATAGGTTGCCAGGGGGACCCGGGGAGCTGTTTTTT.